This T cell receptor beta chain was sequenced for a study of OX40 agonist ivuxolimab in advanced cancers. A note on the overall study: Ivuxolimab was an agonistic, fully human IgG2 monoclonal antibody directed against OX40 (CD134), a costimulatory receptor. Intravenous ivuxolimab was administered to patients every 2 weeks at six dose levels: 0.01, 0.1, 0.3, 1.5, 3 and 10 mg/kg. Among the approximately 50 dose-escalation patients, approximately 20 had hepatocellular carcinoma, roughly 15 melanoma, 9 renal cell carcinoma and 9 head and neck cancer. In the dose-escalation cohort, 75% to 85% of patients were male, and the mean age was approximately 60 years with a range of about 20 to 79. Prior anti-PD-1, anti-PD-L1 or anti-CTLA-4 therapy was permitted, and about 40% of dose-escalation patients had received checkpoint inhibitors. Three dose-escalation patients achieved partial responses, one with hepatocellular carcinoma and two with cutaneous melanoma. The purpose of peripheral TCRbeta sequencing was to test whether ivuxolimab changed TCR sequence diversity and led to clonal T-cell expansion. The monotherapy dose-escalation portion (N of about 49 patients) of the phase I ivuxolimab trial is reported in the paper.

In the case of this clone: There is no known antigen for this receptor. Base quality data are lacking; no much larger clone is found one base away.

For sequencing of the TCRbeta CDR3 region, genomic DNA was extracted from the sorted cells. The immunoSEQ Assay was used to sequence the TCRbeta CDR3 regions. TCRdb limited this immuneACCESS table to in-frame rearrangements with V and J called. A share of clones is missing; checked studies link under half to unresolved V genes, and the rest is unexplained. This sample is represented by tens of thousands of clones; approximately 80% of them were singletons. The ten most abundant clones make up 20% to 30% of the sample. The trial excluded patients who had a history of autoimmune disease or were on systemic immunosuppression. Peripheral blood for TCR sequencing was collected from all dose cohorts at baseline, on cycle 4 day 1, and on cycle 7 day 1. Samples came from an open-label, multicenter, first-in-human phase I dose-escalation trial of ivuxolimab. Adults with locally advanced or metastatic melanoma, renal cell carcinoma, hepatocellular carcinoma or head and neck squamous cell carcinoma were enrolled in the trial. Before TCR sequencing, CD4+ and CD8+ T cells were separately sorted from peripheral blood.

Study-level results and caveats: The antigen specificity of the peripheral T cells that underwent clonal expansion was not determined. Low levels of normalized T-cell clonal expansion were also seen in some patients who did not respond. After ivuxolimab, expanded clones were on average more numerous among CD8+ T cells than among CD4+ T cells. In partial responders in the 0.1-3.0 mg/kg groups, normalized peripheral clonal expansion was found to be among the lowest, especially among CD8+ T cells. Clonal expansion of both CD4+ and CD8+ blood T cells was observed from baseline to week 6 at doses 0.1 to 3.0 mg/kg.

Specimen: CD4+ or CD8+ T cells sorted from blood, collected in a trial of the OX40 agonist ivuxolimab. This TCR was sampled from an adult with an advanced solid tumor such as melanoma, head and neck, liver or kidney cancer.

The nucleotide sequence reads as follows: TGTGCCAGCAGTTACGTACAGGGTACGAGGAACGAGCAGTACTTC. The encoded protein is CASSYVQGTRNEQYF. The sequence joins TRBV6-6 to TRBJ2-7, with TRBD1 tentatively as D gene (6 bases match). V is pared back by 2 bases and J by 5 bases, with 16 bases lying between the germline termini. CDR1 and CDR2, per the germline V gene (reference sequence), are MNHNY and SVGAGI. The CDR3 covers 15 residues, taking in both the cysteine and the phenylalanine. The only DNA kept is the CDR3, 45 bases in frame from the first base.